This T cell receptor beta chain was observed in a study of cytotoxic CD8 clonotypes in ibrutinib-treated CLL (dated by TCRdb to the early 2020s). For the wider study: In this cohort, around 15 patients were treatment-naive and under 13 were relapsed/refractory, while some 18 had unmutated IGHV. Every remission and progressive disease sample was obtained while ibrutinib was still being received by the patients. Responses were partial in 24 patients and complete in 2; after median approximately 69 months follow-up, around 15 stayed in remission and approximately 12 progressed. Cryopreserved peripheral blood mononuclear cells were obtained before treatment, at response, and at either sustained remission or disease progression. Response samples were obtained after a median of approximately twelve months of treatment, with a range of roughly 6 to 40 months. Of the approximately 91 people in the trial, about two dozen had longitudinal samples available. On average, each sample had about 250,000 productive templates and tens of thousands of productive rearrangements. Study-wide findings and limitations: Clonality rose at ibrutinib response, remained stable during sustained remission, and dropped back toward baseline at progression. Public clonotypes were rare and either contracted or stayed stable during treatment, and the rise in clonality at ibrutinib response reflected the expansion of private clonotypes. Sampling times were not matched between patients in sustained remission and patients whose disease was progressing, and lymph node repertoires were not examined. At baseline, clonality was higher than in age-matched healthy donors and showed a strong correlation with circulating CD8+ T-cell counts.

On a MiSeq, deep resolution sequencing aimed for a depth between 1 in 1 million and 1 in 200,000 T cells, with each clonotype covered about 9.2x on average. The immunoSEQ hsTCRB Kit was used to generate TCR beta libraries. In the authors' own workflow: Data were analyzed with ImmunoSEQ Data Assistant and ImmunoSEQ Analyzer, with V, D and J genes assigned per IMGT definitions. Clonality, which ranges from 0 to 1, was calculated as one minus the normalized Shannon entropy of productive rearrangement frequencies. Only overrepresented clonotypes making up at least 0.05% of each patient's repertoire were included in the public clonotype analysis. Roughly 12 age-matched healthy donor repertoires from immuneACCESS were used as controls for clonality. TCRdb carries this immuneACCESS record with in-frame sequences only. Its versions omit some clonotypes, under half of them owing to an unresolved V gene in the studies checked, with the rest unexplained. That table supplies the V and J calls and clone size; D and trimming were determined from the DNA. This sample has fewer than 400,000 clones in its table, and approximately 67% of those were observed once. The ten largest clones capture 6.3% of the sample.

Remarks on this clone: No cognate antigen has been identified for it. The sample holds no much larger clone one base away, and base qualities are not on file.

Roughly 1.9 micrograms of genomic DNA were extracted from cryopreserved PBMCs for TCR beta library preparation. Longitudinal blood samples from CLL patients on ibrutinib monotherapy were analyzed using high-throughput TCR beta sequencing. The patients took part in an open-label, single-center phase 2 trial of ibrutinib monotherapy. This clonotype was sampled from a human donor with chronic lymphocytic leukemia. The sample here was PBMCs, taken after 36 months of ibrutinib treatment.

CDR3 region: CASSSSGGAYEQYF. The DNA is as follows: TGCGCCAGCAGCTCAAGCGGCGGGGCCTACGAGCAGTACTTC. The chain is made from TRBV5-1 and TRBJ2-7; TRBD2 is perhaps the D gene, given 6 matching bases. CDR1 SGHRS and CDR2 YFSETQ are derived from the germline V gene. Taken from cysteine to phenylalanine, the CDR3 has 14 residues. Only the CDR3 portion is preserved as DNA: 42 bases, with reading frame beginning at the first base. V gives up 3 bases and J gives up 2 bases, and the segment between their germline ends measures 12 bases.